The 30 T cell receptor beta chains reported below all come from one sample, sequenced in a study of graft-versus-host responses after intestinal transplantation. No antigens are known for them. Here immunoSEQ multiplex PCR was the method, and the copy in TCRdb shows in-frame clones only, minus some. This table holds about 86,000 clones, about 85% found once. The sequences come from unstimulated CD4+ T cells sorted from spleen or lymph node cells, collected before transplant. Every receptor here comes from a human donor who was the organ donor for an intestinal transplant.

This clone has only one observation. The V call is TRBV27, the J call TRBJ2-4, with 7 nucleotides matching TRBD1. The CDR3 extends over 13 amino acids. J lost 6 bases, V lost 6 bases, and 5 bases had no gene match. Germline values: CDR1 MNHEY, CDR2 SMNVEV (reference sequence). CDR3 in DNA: TGTGCCAGCAGAATGGCAGGGGGAAACATTCAGTACTTC. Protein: CASRMAGGNIQYF.

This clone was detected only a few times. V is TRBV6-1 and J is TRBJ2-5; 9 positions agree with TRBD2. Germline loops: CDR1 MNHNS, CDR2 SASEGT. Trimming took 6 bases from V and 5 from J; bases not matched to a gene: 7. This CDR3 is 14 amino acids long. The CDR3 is CASRPGLASETQYF. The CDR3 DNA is TGTGCCAGCAGACCGGGACTAGCATCTGAGACCCAGTACTTC.

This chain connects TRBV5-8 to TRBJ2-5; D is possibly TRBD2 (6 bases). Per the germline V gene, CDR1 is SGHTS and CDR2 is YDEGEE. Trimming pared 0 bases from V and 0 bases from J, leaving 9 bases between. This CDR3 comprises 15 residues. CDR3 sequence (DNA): TGTGCCAGCAGCTTGGGGGCGGGGTACCAAGAGACCCAGTACTTC. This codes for CASSLGAGYQETQYF.

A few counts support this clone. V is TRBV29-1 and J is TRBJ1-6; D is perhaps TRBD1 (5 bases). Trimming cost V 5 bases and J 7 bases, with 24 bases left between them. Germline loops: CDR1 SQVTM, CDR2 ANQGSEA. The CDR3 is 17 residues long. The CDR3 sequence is CSVPDSGALKRNSPLHF. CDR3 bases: TGCAGCGTTCCCGACAGTGGGGCGCTCAAACGAAATTCACCCCTCCACTTT.

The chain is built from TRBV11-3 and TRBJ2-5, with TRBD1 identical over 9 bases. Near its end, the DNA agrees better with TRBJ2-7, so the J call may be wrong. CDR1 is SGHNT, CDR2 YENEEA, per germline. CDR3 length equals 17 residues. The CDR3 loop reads CASSLQTGTGSSYEQYF. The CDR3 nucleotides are TGTGCCAGCAGTCTCCAAACTGGGACAGGGAGCTCCTACGAGCAGTACTTC.

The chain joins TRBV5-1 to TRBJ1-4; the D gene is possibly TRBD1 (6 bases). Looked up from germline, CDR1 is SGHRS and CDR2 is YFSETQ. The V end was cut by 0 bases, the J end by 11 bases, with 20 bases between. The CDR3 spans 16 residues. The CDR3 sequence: CASSLGRGQGSQKLFF. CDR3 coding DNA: TGCGCCAGCAGCTTGGGGCGCGGGCAGGGGAGTCAGAAACTGTTTTTT. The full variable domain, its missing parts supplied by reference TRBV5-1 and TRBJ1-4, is KAGVTQTPRYLIKTRGQQVTLSCSPISGHRSVSWYQQTPGQGLQFLFEYFSETQRNKGNFPGRFSGRQFSNSRSEMNVSTLELGDSALYLCASSLGRGQGSQKLFFGSGTQLSVL.

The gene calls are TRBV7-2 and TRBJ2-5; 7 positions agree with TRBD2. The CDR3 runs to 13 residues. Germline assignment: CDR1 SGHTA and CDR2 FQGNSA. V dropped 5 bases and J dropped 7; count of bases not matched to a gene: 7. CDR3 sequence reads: CASSLQRDRTQYF. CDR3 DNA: TGTGCCAGCAGCCTACAGCGGGATCGGACCCAGTACTTC. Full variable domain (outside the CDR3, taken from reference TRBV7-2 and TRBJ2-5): GAGVSQSPSNKVTEKGKDVELRCDPISGHTALYWYRQSLGQGLEFLIYFQGNSAPDKSGLPSDRFSAERTGGSVSTLTIQRTQQEDSAVYLCASSLQRDRTQYFGPGTRLLVL.

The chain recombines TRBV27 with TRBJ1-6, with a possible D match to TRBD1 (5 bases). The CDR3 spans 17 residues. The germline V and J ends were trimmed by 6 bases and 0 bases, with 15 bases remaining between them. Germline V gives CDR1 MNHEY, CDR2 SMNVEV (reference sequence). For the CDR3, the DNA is TGTGCCAGCAGCTACAGGCTGGCCCCCTCCTATAATTCACCCCTCCACTTT. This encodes CASSYRLAPSYNSPLHF.

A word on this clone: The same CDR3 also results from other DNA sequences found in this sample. The CDR3 region is CASSRGETQYF. CDR3 nucleotides: TGCGCCAGCAGCCGGGGGGAGACCCAGTACTTC. The chain has TRBV5-1 and TRBJ2-5, with D possibly matching TRBD2 (6 bases). CDR1 and CDR2 from the germline V gene are SGHRS and YFSETQ. The CDR3 is 11 residues long. V was pared by 4 bases and J by 5 bases, with 6 bases between.

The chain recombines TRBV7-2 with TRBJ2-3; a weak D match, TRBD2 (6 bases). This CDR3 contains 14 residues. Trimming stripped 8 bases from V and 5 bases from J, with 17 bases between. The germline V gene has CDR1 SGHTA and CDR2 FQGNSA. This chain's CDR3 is CASGPEGRRDTQYF. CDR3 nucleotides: TGTGCCAGCGGACCGGAGGGCCGTAGAGATACGCAGTATTTT. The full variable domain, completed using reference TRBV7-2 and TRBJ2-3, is GAGVSQSPSNKVTEKGKDVELRCDPISGHTALYWYRQSLGQGLEFLIYFQGNSAPDKSGLPSDRFSAERTGGSVSTLTIQRTQQEDSAVYLCASGPEGRRDTQYFGPGTRLTVL.

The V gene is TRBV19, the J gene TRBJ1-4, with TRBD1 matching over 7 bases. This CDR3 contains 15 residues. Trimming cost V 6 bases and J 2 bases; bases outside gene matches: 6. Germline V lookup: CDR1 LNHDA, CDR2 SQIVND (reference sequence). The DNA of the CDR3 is TGTGCCAGTAGCCAATCAGGGGGTACTAATGAAAAACTGTTTTTT. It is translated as CASSQSGGTNEKLFF.

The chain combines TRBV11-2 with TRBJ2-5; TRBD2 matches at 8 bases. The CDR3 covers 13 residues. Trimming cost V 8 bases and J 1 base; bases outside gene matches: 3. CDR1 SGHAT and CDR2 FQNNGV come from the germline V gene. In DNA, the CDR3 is TGTGCCAGCGGTAGCGGGATCCAAGAGACCCAGTACTTC. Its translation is CASGSGIQETQYF.

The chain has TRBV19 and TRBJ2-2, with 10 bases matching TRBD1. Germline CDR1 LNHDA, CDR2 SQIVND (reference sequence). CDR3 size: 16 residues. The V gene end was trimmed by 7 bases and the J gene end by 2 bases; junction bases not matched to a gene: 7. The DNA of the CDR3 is TGTGCCAGTATAGGGGGACAGGGGCCCAACACCGGGGAGCTGTTTTTT. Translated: CASIGGQGPNTGELFF. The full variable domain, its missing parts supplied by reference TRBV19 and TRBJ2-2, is DGGITQSPKYLFRKEGQNVTLSCEQNLNHDAMYWYRQDPGQGLRLIYYSQIVNDFQKGDIAEGYSVSREKKESFPLTVTSAQKNPTAFYLCASIGGQGPNTGELFFGEGSRLTVL.

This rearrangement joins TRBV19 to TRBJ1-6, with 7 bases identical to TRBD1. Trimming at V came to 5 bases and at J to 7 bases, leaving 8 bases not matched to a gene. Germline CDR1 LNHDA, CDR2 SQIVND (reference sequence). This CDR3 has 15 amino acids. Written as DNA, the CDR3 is TGTGCCAGTAGTTCCCTGGACAGGTACAATTCACCCCTCCACTTT. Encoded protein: CASSSLDRYNSPLHF.

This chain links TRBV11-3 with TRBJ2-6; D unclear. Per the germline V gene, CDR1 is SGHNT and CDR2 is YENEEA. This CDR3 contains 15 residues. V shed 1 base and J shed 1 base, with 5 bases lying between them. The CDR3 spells CASSLGSSGANVLTF. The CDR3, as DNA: TGTGCCAGCAGCTTAGGCAGTTCTGGGGCCAACGTCCTGACTTTC.

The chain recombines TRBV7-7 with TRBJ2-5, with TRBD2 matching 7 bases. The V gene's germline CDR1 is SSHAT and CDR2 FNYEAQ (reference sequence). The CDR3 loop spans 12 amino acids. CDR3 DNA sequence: TGTGCTAGCGGGCCTCGGTTGGAGACCCAGTACTTC. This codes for CASGPRLETQYF.

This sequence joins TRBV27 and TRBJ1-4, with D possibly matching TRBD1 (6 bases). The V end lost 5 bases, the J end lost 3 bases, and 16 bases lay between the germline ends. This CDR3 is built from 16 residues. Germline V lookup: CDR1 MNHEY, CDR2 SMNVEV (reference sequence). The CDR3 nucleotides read TGTGCCAGCAGTCCCACCCCGCAGGGGTCTAATGAAAAACTGTTTTTT. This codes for CASSPTPQGSNEKLFF.

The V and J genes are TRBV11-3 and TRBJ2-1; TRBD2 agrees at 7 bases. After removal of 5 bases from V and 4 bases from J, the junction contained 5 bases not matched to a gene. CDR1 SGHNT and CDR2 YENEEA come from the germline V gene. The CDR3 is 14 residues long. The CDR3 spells CASSIQRGYNEQFF. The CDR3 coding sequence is TGTGCCAGCAGCATCCAGCGGGGATACAATGAGCAGTTCTTC.

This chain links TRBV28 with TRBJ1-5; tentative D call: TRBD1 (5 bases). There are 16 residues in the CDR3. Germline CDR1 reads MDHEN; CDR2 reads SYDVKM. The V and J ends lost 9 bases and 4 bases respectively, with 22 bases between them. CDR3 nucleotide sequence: TGTGCCAGTGGATGGACACTATCATCAGAGAATCAGCCCCAGCATTTT. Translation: CASGWTLSSENQPQHF.

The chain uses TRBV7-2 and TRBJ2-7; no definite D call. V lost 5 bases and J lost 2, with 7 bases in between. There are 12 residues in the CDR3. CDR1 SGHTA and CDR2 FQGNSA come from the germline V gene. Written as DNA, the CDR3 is TGTGCCAGCAGCCGCGCCCCCTACGAGCAGTACTTC. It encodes CASSRAPYEQYF.

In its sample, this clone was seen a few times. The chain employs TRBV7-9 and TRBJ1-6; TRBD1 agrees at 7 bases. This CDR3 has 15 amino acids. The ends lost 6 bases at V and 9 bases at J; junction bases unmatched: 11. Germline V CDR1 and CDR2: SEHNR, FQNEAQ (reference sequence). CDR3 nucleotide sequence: TGTGCCAGCAGGCCCCGGGGGACAGAACCTTCACCCCTCCACTTT. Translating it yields CASRPRGTEPSPLHF.

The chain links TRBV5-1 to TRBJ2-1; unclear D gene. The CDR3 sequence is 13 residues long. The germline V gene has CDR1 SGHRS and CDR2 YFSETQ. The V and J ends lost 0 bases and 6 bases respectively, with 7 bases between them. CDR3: CASSLGAFNEQFF. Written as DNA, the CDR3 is TGCGCCAGCAGCTTGGGGGCCTTCAATGAGCAGTTCTTC.

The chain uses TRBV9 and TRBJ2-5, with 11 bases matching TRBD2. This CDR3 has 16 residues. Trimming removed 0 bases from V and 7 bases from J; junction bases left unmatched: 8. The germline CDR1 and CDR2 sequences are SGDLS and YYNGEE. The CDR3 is CASSVVPSGGPVTQYF. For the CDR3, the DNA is TGTGCCAGCAGCGTAGTACCTAGCGGGGGGCCTGTGACCCAGTACTTC. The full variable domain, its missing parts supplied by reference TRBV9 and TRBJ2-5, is DSGVTQTPKHLITATGQRVTLRCSPRSGDLSVYWYQQSLDQGLQFLIQYYNGEERAKGNILERFSAQQFPDLHSELNLSSLELGDSALYFCASSVVPSGGPVTQYFGPGTRLLVL.

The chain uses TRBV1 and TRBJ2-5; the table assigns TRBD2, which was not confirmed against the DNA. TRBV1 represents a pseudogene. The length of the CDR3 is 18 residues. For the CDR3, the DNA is TGCACCAGCAGCCAAGATCAACTAGCGGGGGGGCGGCGGGAGACCCAGTACTTC. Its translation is CTSSQDQLAGGRRETQYF.

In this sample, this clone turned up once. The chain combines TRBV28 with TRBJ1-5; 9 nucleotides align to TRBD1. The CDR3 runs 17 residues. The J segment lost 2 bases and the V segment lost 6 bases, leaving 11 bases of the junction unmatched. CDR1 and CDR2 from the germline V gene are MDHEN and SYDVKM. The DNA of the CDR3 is TGTGCCAGCAGGGATCCGGGACAGGGTTTTCGCAATCAGCCCCAGCATTTT. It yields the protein CASRDPGQGFRNQPQHF.

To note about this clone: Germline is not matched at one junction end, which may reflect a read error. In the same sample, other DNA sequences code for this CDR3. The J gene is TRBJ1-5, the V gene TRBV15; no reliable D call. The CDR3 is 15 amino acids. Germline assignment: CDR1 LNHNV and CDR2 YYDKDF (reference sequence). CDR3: CATSRDRVHYQPQHF. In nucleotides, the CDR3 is TGTGCCACTAGCAGAGATCGGGTCCACTATCAGCCCCAGCATTTT.

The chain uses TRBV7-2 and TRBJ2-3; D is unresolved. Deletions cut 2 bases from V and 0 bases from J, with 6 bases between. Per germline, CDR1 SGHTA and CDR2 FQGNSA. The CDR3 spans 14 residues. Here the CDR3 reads CASSLTRSTDTQYF. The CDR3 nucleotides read TGTGCCAGCAGCTTAACGCGGAGCACAGATACGCAGTATTTT. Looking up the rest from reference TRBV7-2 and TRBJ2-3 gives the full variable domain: GAGVSQSPSNKVTEKGKDVELRCDPISGHTALYWYRQSLGQGLEFLIYFQGNSAPDKSGLPSDRFSAERTGGSVSTLTIQRTQQEDSAVYLCASSLTRSTDTQYFGPGTRLTVL.

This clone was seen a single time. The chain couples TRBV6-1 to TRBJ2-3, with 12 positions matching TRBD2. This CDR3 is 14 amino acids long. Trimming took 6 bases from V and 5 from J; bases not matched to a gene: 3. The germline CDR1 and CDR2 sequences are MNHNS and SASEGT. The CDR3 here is CASSLTSGGDTQYF. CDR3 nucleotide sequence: TGTGCCAGCAGCCTGACTAGCGGGGGAGATACGCAGTATTTT.

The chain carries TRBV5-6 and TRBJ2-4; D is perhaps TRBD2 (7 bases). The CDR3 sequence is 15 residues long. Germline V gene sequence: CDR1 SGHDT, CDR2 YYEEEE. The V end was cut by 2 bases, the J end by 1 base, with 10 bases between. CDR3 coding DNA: TGTGCCAGCAGCTTCCGGGGGGCCGCCAAAAACATTCAGTACTTC. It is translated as CASSFRGAAKNIQYF.

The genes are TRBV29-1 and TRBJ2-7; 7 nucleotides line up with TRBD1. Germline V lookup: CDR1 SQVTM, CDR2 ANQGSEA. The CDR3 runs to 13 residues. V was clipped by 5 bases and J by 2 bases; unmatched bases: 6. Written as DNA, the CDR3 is TGCAGCGTTTCCCCGGGACAGCCCTACGAGCAGTACTTC. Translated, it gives CSVSPGQPYEQYF.